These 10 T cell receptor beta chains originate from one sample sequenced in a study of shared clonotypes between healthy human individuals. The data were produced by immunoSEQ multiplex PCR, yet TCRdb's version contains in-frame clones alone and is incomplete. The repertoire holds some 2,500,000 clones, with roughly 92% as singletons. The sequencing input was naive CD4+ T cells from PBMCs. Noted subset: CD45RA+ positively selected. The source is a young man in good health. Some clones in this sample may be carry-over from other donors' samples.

The CDR3 protein is CASSLGQAMNTGELFF. In DNA form, the CDR3 reads TGCGCCAGCAGCTTGGGACAGGCGATGAACACCGGGGAGCTGTTTTTT. This sequence joins TRBV5-1 and TRBJ2-2; tentative D call: TRBD1 (6 bases). Trimming removed 0 bases from V and 1 base from J, with 10 bases in between. Germline CDR1 reads SGHRS; CDR2 reads YFSETQ. This CDR3 has 16 residues.

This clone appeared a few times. The CDR3 DNA reads TGCAGCGTGGACCCTGGGGATAAAGCTTTCTTT. Encoded protein: CSVDPGDKAFF. The J gene is TRBJ1-1, the V gene TRBV29-1, with D uncertain. Germline lookup yields CDR1 SQVTM and CDR2 ANQGSEA. The CDR3 runs 11 residues. The germline V and J ends were trimmed by 6 bases and 9 bases, with 14 bases remaining between them. Full variable domain (rest looked up from reference TRBV29-1 and TRBJ1-1): SAVISQKPSRDICQRGTSLTIQCQVDSQVTMMFWYRQQPGQSLTLIATANQGSEATYESGFVIDKFPISRPNLTFSTLTVSNMSPEDSSIYLCSVDPGDKAFFGQGTRLTVV.

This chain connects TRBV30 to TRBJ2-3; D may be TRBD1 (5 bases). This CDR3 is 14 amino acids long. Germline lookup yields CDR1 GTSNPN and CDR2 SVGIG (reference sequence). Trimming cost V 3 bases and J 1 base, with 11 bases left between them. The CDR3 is CAWSRAWGTDTQYF. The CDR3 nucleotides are TGTGCCTGGAGCAGGGCCTGGGGCACAGATACGCAGTATTTT.

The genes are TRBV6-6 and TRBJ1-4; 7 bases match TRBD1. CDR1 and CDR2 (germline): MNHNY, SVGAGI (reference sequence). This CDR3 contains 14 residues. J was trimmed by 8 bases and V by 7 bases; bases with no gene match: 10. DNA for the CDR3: TGTGCCAGCAAGAAGGGGGCGGTGCAGGAAAAACTGTTTTTT. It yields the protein CASKKGAVQEKLFF.

The CDR3 region has the DNA TGTGCCAGCAGTCGGAGACAGGTGGCAACCTACGAGCAGTACTTC. As protein: CASSRRQVATYEQYF. The chain uses TRBV28 and TRBJ2-7; D may be TRBD1 (6 bases). V lost 5 bases, J lost 2 bases, and 16 bases lay in between. This CDR3 spans 15 amino acids. Germline V gene sequence: CDR1 MDHEN, CDR2 SYDVKM.

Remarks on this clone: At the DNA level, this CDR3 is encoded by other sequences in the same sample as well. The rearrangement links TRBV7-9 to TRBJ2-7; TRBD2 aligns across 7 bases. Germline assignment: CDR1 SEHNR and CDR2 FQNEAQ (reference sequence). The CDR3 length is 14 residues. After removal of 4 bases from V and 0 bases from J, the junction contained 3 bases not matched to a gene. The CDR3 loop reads CASSSSGNSYEQYF. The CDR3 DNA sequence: TGTGCCAGCAGCTCTAGCGGCAACTCCTACGAGCAGTACTTC.

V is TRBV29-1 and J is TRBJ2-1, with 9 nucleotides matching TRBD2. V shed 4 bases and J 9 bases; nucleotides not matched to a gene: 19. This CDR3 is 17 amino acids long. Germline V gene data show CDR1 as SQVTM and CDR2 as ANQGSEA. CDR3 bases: TGCAGCGTTGTAGGGCTCTTAGCGGGAGAGGGGGTGCGTGAGCAGTTCTTC. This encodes CSVVGLLAGEGVREQFF.

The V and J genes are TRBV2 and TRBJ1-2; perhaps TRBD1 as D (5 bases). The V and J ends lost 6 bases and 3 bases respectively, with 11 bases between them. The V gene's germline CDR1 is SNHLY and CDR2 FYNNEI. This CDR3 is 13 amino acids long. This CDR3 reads CASRGGTDYGYTF. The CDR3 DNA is TGTGCCAGCAGGGGGGGGACTGACTATGGCTACACCTTC. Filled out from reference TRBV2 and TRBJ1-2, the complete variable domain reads EPEVTQTPSHQVTQMGQEVILRCVPISNHLYFYWYRQILGQKVEFLVSFYNNEISEKSEIFDDQFSVERPDGSNFTLKIRSTKLEDSAMYFCASRGGTDYGYTFGSGTRLTVV.

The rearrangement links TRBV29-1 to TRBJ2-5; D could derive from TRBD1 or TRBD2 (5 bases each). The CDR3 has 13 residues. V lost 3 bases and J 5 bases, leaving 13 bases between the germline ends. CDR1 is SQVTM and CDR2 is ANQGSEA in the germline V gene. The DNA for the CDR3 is TGCAGCGTTGATATGGGGGTTGCGGAGACCCAGTACTTC. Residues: CSVDMGVAETQYF.

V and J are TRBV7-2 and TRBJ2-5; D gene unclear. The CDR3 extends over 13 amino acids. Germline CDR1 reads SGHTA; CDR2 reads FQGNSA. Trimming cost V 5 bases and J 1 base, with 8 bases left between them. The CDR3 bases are TGTGCCAGCAGCCCCCAGGCCCAAGAGACCCAGTACTTC. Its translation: CASSPQAQETQYF. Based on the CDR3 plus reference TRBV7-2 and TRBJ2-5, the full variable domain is GAGVSQSPSNKVTEKGKDVELRCDPISGHTALYWYRQSLGQGLEFLIYFQGNSAPDKSGLPSDRFSAERTGGSVSTLTIQRTQQEDSAVYLCASSPQAQETQYFGPGTRLLVL.